The 15 T cell receptor beta chains given below trace back to one sample, sequenced in a study of T cell responses to AZD1222 COVID-19 vaccine. Method: immunoSEQ multiplex PCR; TCRdb's copy keeps in-frame clones and lacks some. The profile shows about 76,000 clones, around 80% of them singletons. The source was peripheral blood, collected 28 days after the second dose of the MenACWY control vaccine. The receptor set was obtained from an adult who received the MenACWY meningococcal vaccine as a control.

The chain carries TRBV12-3 or TRBV12-4 and TRBJ1-2, with no clear D. This CDR3 is 13 amino acids long. The V end was cut by 5 bases, the J end by 2 bases, with 9 bases between. The CDR3 region is CASSRTRNYGYTF. CDR3 bases: TGTGCCAGCAGTCGGACCCGCAACTATGGCTACACCTTC.

This chain links TRBV2 with TRBJ1-1; D unclear. This CDR3 spans 11 amino acids. Germline CDR1 SNHLY, CDR2 FYNNEI. Trimming stripped 5 bases from V and 7 bases from J, with 8 bases between. CDR3 protein: CASSQNYEAFF. DNA for the CDR3: TGTGCCAGCAGTCAGAACTATGAAGCTTTCTTT.

This clone occurred once. The chain carries TRBV19 and TRBJ2-2; D ambiguous. V lost 3 bases and J 6 bases, leaving 14 bases between the germline ends. The CDR3 has 15 residues. CDR1 is LNHDA and CDR2 is SQIVND in the germline V gene (reference sequence). In DNA, the CDR3 is TGTGCCAGTAGTATCCACAGACAATCGGCCGGGGAGCTGTTTTTT. Translating it yields CASSIHRQSAGELFF.

This clone showed up just once. The chain couples TRBV19 to TRBJ1-5, with 9 nucleotides matching TRBD1. V was pared by 3 bases and J by 2 bases, with 11 bases of the junction left unmatched. The CDR3 is made up of 18 amino acids. Germline CDR1 and CDR2: LNHDA and SQIVND (reference sequence). In DNA form, the CDR3 reads TGTGCCAGTAGTATGGGGCCTCAACAGGGGGCAGGCAATCAGCCCCAGCATTTT. This gives the protein CASSMGPQQGAGNQPQHF.

The gene calls are TRBV3-1 (or the pseudogene TRBV3-2) and TRBJ2-4; D not resolved. V lost 1 base to trimming and J lost 6 bases, with 13 bases between them. The CDR3 runs 15 residues. The germline V gene has CDR1 LGHDT and CDR2 YNNKEL (reference sequence). CDR3 in amino acids: CASSQGPDGGNIQYF. The CDR3, as DNA: TGTGCCAGCAGCCAAGGCCCAGACGGCGGAAACATTCAGTACTTC.

The chain carries TRBV4-2 and TRBJ2-1, with D hard to call. The CDR3 is 18 amino acids. V lost 2 bases and J 0 bases, leaving 17 bases between the germline ends. Germline CDR1 is LGHNA and CDR2 is YNFKEQ. CDR3 sequence: CASSQFAQTSLSYNEQFF. CDR3 coding DNA: TGTGCCAGCAGCCAATTTGCTCAGACGAGCCTCTCCTACAATGAGCAGTTCTTC.

CDR3 nucleotide sequence: TGTGCCAGTAGTCCCACACCCGCGGCTAATGAAAAACTGTTTTTT. As protein: CASSPTPAANEKLFF. V usage is TRBV19 and J usage is TRBJ1-4; D is unclear. This CDR3 contains 15 residues. V shed 5 bases and J shed 3 bases, with 13 bases lying between them. The germline V gene encodes CDR1 LNHDA and CDR2 SQIVND (reference sequence).

This chain connects TRBV7-9 to TRBJ1-1; D ambiguous. Germline V gives CDR1 SEHNR, CDR2 FQNEAQ (reference sequence). Trimming stripped 0 bases from V and 4 bases from J, with 12 bases between. This CDR3 is built from 15 residues. CDR3 DNA: TGTGCCAGCAGCTTAGCGGGCGGGGTTGGCACTGAAGCTTTCTTT. This encodes CASSLAGGVGTEAFF.

This clone came up once. CDR3 DNA sequence: TGTGCCTGGAGTGTCTGGGGGGCTCGCGGGAACACTGAAGCTTTCTTT. Protein product: CAWSVWGARGNTEAFF. The chain combines TRBV30 with TRBJ1-1; maybe TRBD1 (6 bases). The CDR3 extends over 16 amino acids. The germline V gene has CDR1 GTSNPN and CDR2 SVGIG (reference sequence). V lost 0 bases and J 1 base, leaving 15 bases between the germline ends.

A few counts support this clone. The J gene is TRBJ2-1, the V gene TRBV11-2; TRBD2 matches at 8 bases. Germline CDR1 is SGHAT and CDR2 is FQNNGV. The V gene end was trimmed by 6 bases and the J gene end by 0 bases; junction bases not matched to a gene: 7. The CDR3 runs to 16 residues. The DNA for the CDR3 is TGTGCCAGCAGTTCTAGCGGGCGCAGCTCCTACAATGAGCAGTTCTTC. As protein: CASSSSGRSSYNEQFF.

This chain uses TRBV11-2 with TRBJ1-1; D is undetermined. The germline CDR1 and CDR2 sequences are SGHAT and FQNNGV. The CDR3 runs 13 residues. Trimming cost V 6 bases and J 2 bases, with 10 bases left between them. The CDR3 here is CASSPAINTEAFF. CDR3 sequence (DNA): TGTGCCAGCAGTCCGGCGATAAACACTGAAGCTTTCTTT. Combining the CDR3 with reference TRBV11-2 and TRBJ1-1 gives the whole variable domain EAGVAQSPRYKIIEKRQSVAFWCNPISGHATLYWYQQILGQGPKLLIQFQNNGVVDDSQLPKDRFSAERLKGVDSTLKIQPAKLEDSAVYLCASSPAINTEAFFGQGTRLTVV.

The rearrangement joins TRBV6-5 to TRBJ2-7; the D is unclear. The germline V gene has CDR1 MNHEY and CDR2 SVGAGI. Trimming left V 0 bases short and J 3 bases short, with 12 bases between. This CDR3 region has 15 residues. The CDR3, as DNA: TGTGCCAGCAGTTACTCGAATACTCCGGGCTACGAGCAGTACTTC. Encoded protein: CASSYSNTPGYEQYF.

V and J are TRBV5-7 and TRBJ2-6, with a possible D match to TRBD1 (5 bases). TRBV5-7 is reported as an ORF; its role is uncertain. The ends were cut back, 6 bases at V and 1 base at J, with 20 bases in the middle. The CDR3 is 18 amino acids. DNA of the CDR3: TGTGCCAGCAACCTGACAGTTGAGATTGCGTCTGGGGCCAACGTCCTGACTTTC. This encodes CASNLTVEIASGANVLTF.

The chain recombines TRBV5-6 with TRBJ1-3; 7 bases agree with TRBD1. This CDR3 contains 14 residues. The V and J ends lost 8 bases and 1 base, in that order; junction bases with no gene match: 6. The germline CDR1 and CDR2 sequences are SGHDT and YYEEEE. This chain's CDR3 is CASSTGQSGNTIYF. CDR3 bases: TGTGCCAGTTCCACGGGACAGTCTGGAAACACCATATATTTT.

The chain employs TRBV15 and TRBJ1-4; D gene uncertain. The germline gives CDR1 LNHNV, CDR2 YYDKDF (reference sequence). The CDR3 runs to 13 residues. Trimming took off 1 base at V and 7 bases at J, with 7 bases between the two ends. CDR3 amino acids: CATSRGITEKLFF. The CDR3 DNA reads TGTGCCACCAGCAGAGGGATCACTGAAAAACTGTTTTTT.